This record concerns one T cell receptor beta chain sequence. The sample belongs to a study of OX40 agonist ivuxolimab in advanced cancers. As for the study in general: Patients were given ivuxolimab, an antibody that agonizes OX40 (CD134). Those enrolled were 80% to 85% male, with a mean age of approximately 60 years and ages from 23 to 79.

CDR1 is GTSNPN and CDR2 is SVGIG in the germline V gene (reference sequence). The ends lost 7 bases at V and 0 bases at J; junction bases unmatched: 9. This CDR3 region has 14 residues. Sequenced by immunoSEQ multiplex PCR; TCRdb stores in-frame clones only, minus some. The sample lists over 75,000 clones; roughly 86% were seen once. The chain is built from TRBV30 and TRBJ2-7; 7 bases agree with TRBD2. The clonotype comes from an adult with an advanced solid tumor such as melanoma, head and neck, liver or kidney cancer. Material: CD4+ or CD8+ T cells sorted from blood, obtained in a trial of the OX40 agonist ivuxolimab. The CDR3 loop reads CAFRASGSSYEQYF. CDR3 sequence (DNA): TGTGCCTTCCGGGCTAGCGGCAGCTCCTACGAGCAGTACTTC.